This TCR beta chain was retrieved from a study of blood T cells in healthy people across ages. Turning to this clonotype: Its antigen is not identified.

Study observations and caveats: With donor CMV status unknown, expanded clonotype changes were possibly confounded.

This CDR3 is built from 16 residues. Per germline, CDR1 MDHEN and CDR2 SYDVKM. J was trimmed by 6 bases and V by 5 bases; bases with no gene match: 12. With a J-beta primer mix and a sample-barcoded 5' primer, a second PCR ran 7 to 11 cycles. A single record per CDR3 protein comes from TCRdb applying MiXCR to the 5' RACE reads. The data hold about 1.4 million distinct CDR3 sequences, with roughly 59% observed a single time. The V call is TRBV28, the J call TRBJ1-2; 10 bases line up with TRBD1. This sequence was found in a man between 18 and 35 years old in good health. The specimen was blood. The CDR3 is CASSPRDRGPVDGYTF. CDR3 coding DNA: TGTGCCAGCAGTCCACGAGACAGGGGGCCTGTAGATGGCTACACCTTC.